A selection of T cell receptor beta chains follows, all from one sample in a study of blood T cell repertoires in COVID-19. Sequencing used immunoSEQ multiplex PCR; TCRdb keeps in-frame clones, though not all of them. The sample has about 27,000 clones; less than 90% are singletons. What was sequenced was peripheral blood. The source is a man between 65 and 80 years old with active COVID-19. Each CDR3 is given with its conserved first and last residue. A D gene is named only where the DNA matches it firmly. The size entry is marked missing in some rows and otherwise reads once, few, many or a size class.

clone size: .
D gene: .
J gene: TRBJ1-4
V gene: TRBV6-5
CDR3 protein: CASSIRQANEKLFF
CDR3 DNA: TGTGCCAGCAGTATCAGGCAGGCTAATGAAAAACTGTTTTTT

clone size: .
D gene: TRBD2
J gene: TRBJ2-2
V gene: TRBV19
CDR3 protein: CASGRLAGGLSTGELFF
CDR3 DNA: TGTGCCAGTGGTAGACTAGCGGGGGGGTTGAGCACCGGGGAGCTGTTTTTT

clone size: .
D gene: .
J gene: TRBJ2-1
V gene: TRBV4-1
CDR3 protein: CASSQDAPGWGPSSVEQFF
CDR3 DNA: TGCGCCAGCAGCCAAGATGCTCCGGGTTGGGGGCCCAGCTCCGTGGAGCAGTTCTTC

clone size: few
D gene: .
J gene: TRBJ1-4
V gene: TRBV18
CDR3 protein: CASSREVAEKLFF
CDR3 DNA: TGTGCCAGCTCAAGAGAGGTGGCCGAAAAACTGTTTTTT

clone size: .
D gene: .
J gene: TRBJ1-1
V gene: TRBV27
CDR3 protein: CASSLSSGVNTEAFF
CDR3 DNA: TGTGCCAGCAGTTTATCGTCCGGGGTGAACACTGAAGCTTTCTTT

clone size: once
D gene: .
J gene: TRBJ2-1
V gene: TRBV6-4
CDR3 protein: CASSAPGRRNEQFF
CDR3 DNA: TGTGCCAGCTCCGCCCCCGGGAGAAGAAATGAGCAGTTCTTC

clone size: once
D gene: TRBD2
J gene: TRBJ2-5
V gene: TRBV7-2
CDR3 protein: CASSLATSDQTQYF
CDR3 DNA: TGTGCCAGCAGCTTAGCAACTAGCGATCAGACCCAGTACTTC

clone size: once
D gene: TRBD1
J gene: TRBJ1-5
V gene: TRBV23-1
CDR3 protein: CASRVTGGSNQPQHF
CDR3 DNA: TGCGCCAGCAGGGTGACAGGGGGCTCCAATCAGCCCCAGCATTTT

clone size: once
D gene: .
J gene: TRBJ1-2
V gene: TRBV4-3
CDR3 protein: CASSQDVRDGYTF
CDR3 DNA: TGCGCCAGCAGCCAAGACGTCCGGGATGGCTACACCTTC

clone size: .
D gene: TRBD1
J gene: TRBJ2-7
V gene: TRBV27
CDR3 protein: CASSPRQGYSYEQYF
CDR3 DNA: TGTGCCAGCAGTCCCCGACAGGGGTATTCCTACGAGCAGTACTTC

clone size: .
D gene: .
J gene: TRBJ2-7
V gene: TRBV19
CDR3 protein: CASSIDRDEQYF
CDR3 DNA: TGTGCCAGTAGTATAGACAGGGACGAGCAGTACTTC

clone size: .
D gene: .
J gene: TRBJ1-1
V gene: TRBV5-1
CDR3 protein: CASSLGPEAFF
CDR3 DNA: TGCGCCAGCAGCTTGGGGCCTGAAGCTTTCTTT

clone size: .
D gene: TRBD1
J gene: TRBJ2-7
V gene: TRBV24-1
CDR3 protein: CATSDIDRGSAYEQYF
CDR3 DNA: TGTGCCACCAGTGACATAGACAGGGGAAGCGCCTACGAGCAGTACTTC

clone size: .
D gene: TRBD1
J gene: TRBJ1-2
V gene: TRBV29-1
CDR3 protein: CSVKTGGNYGYTF
CDR3 DNA: TGCAGCGTGAAGACAGGGGGCAACTATGGCTACACCTTC

clone size: .
D gene: TRBD1
J gene: TRBJ2-7
V gene: TRBV5-4
CDR3 protein: CASRGTGGANEQYF
CDR3 DNA: TGTGCCAGCAGAGGGACAGGGGGCGCCAACGAGCAGTACTTC

clone size: once
D gene: TRBD1
J gene: TRBJ1-4
V gene: TRBV9
CDR3 protein: CASSPRTGFNEKLFF
CDR3 DNA: TGTGCCAGCAGCCCCCGGACAGGTTTTAATGAAAAACTGTTTTTT

clone size: .
D gene: .
J gene: TRBJ1-2
V gene: TRBV2
CDR3 protein: CASSESSFSYGYTF
CDR3 DNA: TGTGCCAGCAGTGAATCCAGTTTTTCCTATGGCTACACCTTC

clone size: .
D gene: .
J gene: TRBJ1-1
V gene: TRBV11-1
CDR3 protein: CASSVMNTEAFF
CDR3 DNA: TGTGCCAGCAGCGTAATGAACACTGAAGCTTTCTTT

clone size: .
D gene: .
J gene: TRBJ2-5
V gene: TRBV19
CDR3 protein: CASSPETGGVVRAQYF
CDR3 DNA: TGTGCCAGTAGCCCTGAAACGGGCGGGGTGGTTAGAGCCCAGTACTTC

clone size: .
D gene: TRBD1
J gene: TRBJ1-1
V gene: TRBV19
CDR3 protein: CASSMWTGSNTEAFF
CDR3 DNA: TGTGCCAGTAGTATGTGGACAGGGTCGAACACTGAAGCTTTCTTT

clone size: .
D gene: .
J gene: TRBJ1-1
V gene: TRBV11-3
CDR3 protein: CASSPTRSTEAFF
CDR3 DNA: TGTGCCAGCAGCCCAACTCGGAGCACTGAAGCTTTCTTT

clone size: .
D gene: .
J gene: TRBJ2-2
V gene: TRBV2
CDR3 protein: CASSEARSNTGELFF
CDR3 DNA: TGTGCCAGCAGTGAAGCTCGGTCTAACACCGGGGAGCTGTTTTTT

clone size: .
D gene: TRBD1
J gene: TRBJ2-6
V gene: TRBV3-1/TRBV3-2
CDR3 protein: CASSHWGLGTGGSGANVLTF
CDR3 DNA: TGTGCCAGCAGCCACTGGGGTTTAGGAACAGGGGGTTCTGGGGCCAACGTCCTGACTTTC

clone size: .
D gene: .
J gene: TRBJ1-2
V gene: TRBV6-1
CDR3 protein: CASSEPGVAGYTF
CDR3 DNA: TGTGCCAGCAGTGAACCAGGGGTCGCTGGCTACACCTTC

clone size: few
D gene: .
J gene: TRBJ2-1
V gene: TRBV12-1
CDR3 protein: CASTSRDYSSYNEQFF
CDR3 DNA: TGTGCCAGCACCTCTCGGGACTACAGCTCCTACAATGAGCAGTTCTTC

clone size: .
D gene: .
J gene: TRBJ2-7
V gene: TRBV29-1
CDR3 protein: CSVASQHYEQYF
CDR3 DNA: TGCAGCGTTGCTAGCCAGCACTACGAGCAGTACTTC

clone size: few
D gene: TRBD1
J gene: TRBJ1-1
V gene: TRBV12-5
CDR3 protein: CASGEIQGAGTEAFF
CDR3 DNA: TGTGCTAGTGGCGAGATACAGGGGGCTGGCACTGAAGCTTTCTTT

clone size: .
D gene: TRBD1
J gene: TRBJ1-2
V gene: TRBV19
CDR3 protein: CASSLRQGYGYTF
CDR3 DNA: TGTGCCAGTAGTCTCAGACAGGGGTATGGCTACACCTTC

clone size: once
D gene: TRBD1
J gene: TRBJ2-5
V gene: TRBV2
CDR3 protein: CATTGGIQETQYF
CDR3 DNA: TGTGCCACGACAGGGGGCATCCAAGAGACCCAGTACTTC

clone size: .
D gene: .
J gene: TRBJ2-1
V gene: TRBV4-2
CDR3 protein: CASSQEGAGASYNEQFF
CDR3 DNA: TGTGCCAGCAGCCAAGAGGGAGCGGGCGCCTCCTACAATGAGCAGTTCTTC

clone size: .
D gene: TRBD1
J gene: TRBJ2-2
V gene: TRBV27
CDR3 protein: CASSRSAGGYTGELFF
CDR3 DNA: TGTGCCAGCAGTCGATCAGCAGGGGGTTACACCGGGGAGCTGTTTTTT

clone size: .
D gene: .
J gene: TRBJ1-3
V gene: TRBV2
CDR3 protein: CASQTRDGNTIYF
CDR3 DNA: TGTGCCAGCCAGACCCGGGATGGAAACACCATATATTTT

clone size: .
D gene: .
J gene: TRBJ2-7
V gene: TRBV10-3
CDR3 protein: CAISEEVGQQYF
CDR3 DNA: TGTGCCATCAGTGAGGAAGTGGGCCAGCAGTACTTC

clone size: .
D gene: TRBD1
J gene: TRBJ2-1
V gene: TRBV9
CDR3 protein: CASSVGGRGRNNEQFF
CDR3 DNA: TGTGCCAGCAGCGTAGGGGGCAGGGGGCGCAACAATGAGCAGTTCTTC

clone size: .
D gene: .
J gene: TRBJ2-3
V gene: TRBV9
CDR3 protein: CASSVGGGTQYF
CDR3 DNA: TGTGCCAGCAGCGTGGGCGGGGGCACACAGTATTTT

clone size: once
D gene: .
J gene: TRBJ1-3
V gene: TRBV5-6
CDR3 protein: CASSPTLTGGSRNTIYF
CDR3 DNA: TGTGCCAGCAGCCCCACTTTGACAGGTGGATCCCGAAACACCATATATTTT

clone size: .
D gene: .
J gene: TRBJ2-3
V gene: TRBV7-2
CDR3 protein: CASSPGLSTDTQYF
CDR3 DNA: TGTGCCAGCAGCCCGGGGTTAAGCACAGATACGCAGTATTTT

clone size: .
D gene: .
J gene: TRBJ2-7
V gene: TRBV3-1/TRBV3-2
CDR3 protein: CASSQGSSTYYEQYF
CDR3 DNA: TGTGCCAGCAGCCAAGGGTCGAGCACCTACTACGAGCAGTACTTC

clone size: .
D gene: TRBD1
J gene: TRBJ1-3
V gene: TRBV9
CDR3 protein: CASSEGDRGRFGNTIYF
CDR3 DNA: TGTGCCAGCAGCGAAGGGGACAGGGGGCGATTTGGAAACACCATATATTTT

clone size: .
D gene: TRBD2
J gene: TRBJ2-7
V gene: TRBV7-9
CDR3 protein: CASRSSGGLDEQYF
CDR3 DNA: TGTGCCAGCAGAAGTAGCGGGGGACTTGACGAGCAGTACTTC

clone size: .
D gene: TRBD1
J gene: TRBJ2-3
V gene: TRBV4-2
CDR3 protein: CASSQGQGVTDTQYF
CDR3 DNA: TGTGCCAGCAGCCAGGGACAGGGGGTCACAGATACGCAGTATTTT

clone size: .
D gene: .
J gene: TRBJ2-4
V gene: TRBV7-6
CDR3 protein: CASSDGQLKNIQYF
CDR3 DNA: TGTGCCAGCAGCGACGGACAGTTGAAAAACATTCAGTACTTC

clone size: .
D gene: TRBD1
J gene: TRBJ1-4
V gene: TRBV5-4
CDR3 protein: CASSASQGAYEKLFF
CDR3 DNA: TGTGCCAGCAGCGCCTCACAGGGGGCGTATGAAAAACTGTTTTTT

clone size: .
D gene: .
J gene: TRBJ2-7
V gene: TRBV4-1
CDR3 protein: CASSQEEYRAHEQYF
CDR3 DNA: TGCGCCAGCAGCCAAGAAGAATACAGGGCCCACGAGCAGTACTTC

clone size: .
D gene: TRBD2
J gene: TRBJ2-5
V gene: TRBV7-2
CDR3 protein: CASSPGLAGGLETQYF
CDR3 DNA: TGTGCCAGCAGCCCGGGACTAGCGGGGGGGCTTGAGACCCAGTACTTC

clone size: once
D gene: TRBD1
J gene: TRBJ2-1
V gene: TRBV5-8
CDR3 protein: CASSFNRGQSSYNEQFF
CDR3 DNA: TGTGCCAGCAGCTTCAACAGGGGTCAAAGCTCCTACAATGAGCAGTTCTTC

clone size: .
D gene: .
J gene: TRBJ1-6
V gene: TRBV14
CDR3 protein: CASSHSPAGALPLHF
CDR3 DNA: TGTGCCAGCAGCCATAGCCCCGCAGGGGCACTCCCCCTCCACTTT

clone size: .
D gene: TRBD1
J gene: TRBJ2-2
V gene: TRBV5-4
CDR3 protein: CASSLVGGRGELFF
CDR3 DNA: TGTGCCAGCAGCTTGGTAGGGGGCCGGGGGGAGCTGTTTTTT

clone size: .
D gene: .
J gene: TRBJ1-5
V gene: TRBV6-5
CDR3 protein: CASSYVRDQPQHF
CDR3 DNA: TGTGCCAGCAGTTACGTGAGGGATCAGCCCCAGCATTTT

clone size: .
D gene: TRBD1
J gene: TRBJ2-2
V gene: TRBV4-1
CDR3 protein: CASSYLPGQGYSGELFF
CDR3 DNA: TGCGCCAGCAGCTATCTCCCGGGACAGGGGTACTCCGGGGAGCTGTTTTTT

clone size: .
D gene: TRBD2
J gene: TRBJ2-2
V gene: TRBV10-3
CDR3 protein: CAIRGGLAGAANTGELFF
CDR3 DNA: TGTGCCATCAGAGGCGGACTAGCGGGGGCCGCGAACACCGGGGAGCTGTTTTTT

clone size: .
D gene: TRBD1
J gene: TRBJ2-2
V gene: TRBV4-1
CDR3 protein: CASSLGTGGATGELFF
CDR3 DNA: TGCGCCAGCAGCCTGGGGACAGGGGGCGCGACCGGGGAGCTGTTTTTT

clone size: .
D gene: TRBD1
J gene: TRBJ2-1
V gene: TRBV5-1
CDR3 protein: CASSYRDSPHNEQFF
CDR3 DNA: TGCGCCAGCAGCTACCGGGACAGCCCCCACAATGAGCAGTTCTTC

clone size: .
D gene: .
J gene: TRBJ1-2
V gene: TRBV27
CDR3 protein: CASSFQQGSHGYTF
CDR3 DNA: TGTGCCAGCAGTTTTCAGCAGGGCTCGCATGGCTACACCTTC

clone size: .
D gene: TRBD2
J gene: TRBJ2-3
V gene: TRBV7-2
CDR3 protein: CASSSGGGTDTQYF
CDR3 DNA: TGTGCCAGCAGCTCGGGAGGAGGCACAGATACGCAGTATTTT

clone size: .
D gene: .
J gene: TRBJ2-7
V gene: TRBV18
CDR3 protein: CASSAGQLFSYEQYF
CDR3 DNA: TGTGCCAGCTCAGCGGGACAGCTGTTCTCCTACGAGCAGTACTTC

clone size: .
D gene: TRBD1
J gene: TRBJ2-3
V gene: TRBV5-1
CDR3 protein: CASSLPQGETDTQYF
CDR3 DNA: TGCGCCAGCAGCTTGCCCCAGGGGGAGACAGATACGCAGTATTTT

clone size: .
D gene: .
J gene: TRBJ1-5
V gene: TRBV28
CDR3 protein: CASSSPRVGNQPQHF
CDR3 DNA: TGTGCCAGCAGCTCGCCGAGAGTTGGCAATCAGCCCCAGCATTTT